Sequencing of this TCR beta chain was carried out in a study of regulatory T cells in long-lasting Graves disease. The sample's time point: newly diagnosed GD, antithyroid drugs for less than 3 months. PBMC-extracted RNA yielded the TCR library. This CDR3 spans 14 amino acids. Germline-derived CDR1 and CDR2 are LGHDT and YNNKEL (reference sequence). V lost 4 bases to trimming and J lost 1 base, with 11 bases between them. Through Arm-PCR of CDR3 regions and iRepertoire HTBI primers, TCR beta libraries were built. From the multiplex PCR reads, TCRdb called clonotypes with MiXCR, one entry per CDR3 protein. Here the sample spans about 620,000 distinct CDR3 sequences, 16% being singletons. The same sample was also studied in work on T cells in Graves' hyperthyroidism and ophthalmopathy. From that paper: The HTBI primer set was used in a first-round RT-PCR of the TCR CDR3.

The sequence came from a woman aged 25 to 45 with Graves disease. The V call is TRBV3-1, the J call TRBJ2-7, with D perhaps matching TRBD1 (6 bases). Sequences were derived from peripheral blood mononuclear cells (PBMCs), sampled at new diagnosis, from a patient treated with antithyroid drugs. CDR3 sequence reads: CASSRDTISYEQYF. As DNA, the CDR3 is TGTGCCAGCAGCCGGGACACGATTTCCTACGAGCAGTACTTC.